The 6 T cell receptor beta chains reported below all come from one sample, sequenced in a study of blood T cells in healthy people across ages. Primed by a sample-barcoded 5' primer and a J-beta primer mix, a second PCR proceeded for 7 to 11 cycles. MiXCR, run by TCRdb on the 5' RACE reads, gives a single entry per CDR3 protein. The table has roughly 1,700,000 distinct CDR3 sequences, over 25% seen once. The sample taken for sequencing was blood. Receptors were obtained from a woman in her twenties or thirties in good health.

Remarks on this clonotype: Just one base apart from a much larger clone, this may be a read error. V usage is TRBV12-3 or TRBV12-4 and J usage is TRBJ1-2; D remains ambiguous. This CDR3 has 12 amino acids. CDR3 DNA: TGTGCCAGCAGTTCCACGTCCCCCGGCTACATCTTC. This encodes CASSSTSPGYIF.

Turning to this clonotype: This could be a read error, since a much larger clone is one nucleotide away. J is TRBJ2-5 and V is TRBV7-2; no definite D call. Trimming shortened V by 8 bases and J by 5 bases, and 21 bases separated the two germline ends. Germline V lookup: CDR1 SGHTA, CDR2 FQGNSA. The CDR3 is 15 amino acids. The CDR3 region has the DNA TGTGCCAGCGCCCCCGGTATAGGTGGGCGGGAGACCCAGTACTTC. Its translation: CASAPGIGGRETQYF.

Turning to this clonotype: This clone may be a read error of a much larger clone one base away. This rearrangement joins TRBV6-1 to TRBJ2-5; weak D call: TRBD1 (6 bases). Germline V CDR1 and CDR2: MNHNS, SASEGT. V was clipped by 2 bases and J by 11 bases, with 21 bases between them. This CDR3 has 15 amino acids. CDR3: CASSEWDTEWGEQYF. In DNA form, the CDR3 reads TGTGCCAGCAGTGAATGGGACACTGAATGGGGTGAGCAGTACTTC.

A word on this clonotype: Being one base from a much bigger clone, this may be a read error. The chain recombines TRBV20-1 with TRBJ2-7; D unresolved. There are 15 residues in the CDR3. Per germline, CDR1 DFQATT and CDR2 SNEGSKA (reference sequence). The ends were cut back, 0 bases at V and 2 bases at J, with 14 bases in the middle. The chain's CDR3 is CSARDGRAGTYEQYF. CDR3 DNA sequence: TGCAGTGCTAGAGATGGTCGGGCAGGCACCTACGAGCAGTACTTC.

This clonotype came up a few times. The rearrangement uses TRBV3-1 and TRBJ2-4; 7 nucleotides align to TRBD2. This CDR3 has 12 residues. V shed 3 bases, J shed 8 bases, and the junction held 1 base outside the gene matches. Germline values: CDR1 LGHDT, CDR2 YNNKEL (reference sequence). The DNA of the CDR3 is TGTGCCAGCAGCCAGGGGGGGGACATTCAGTACTTC. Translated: CASSQGGDIQYF.

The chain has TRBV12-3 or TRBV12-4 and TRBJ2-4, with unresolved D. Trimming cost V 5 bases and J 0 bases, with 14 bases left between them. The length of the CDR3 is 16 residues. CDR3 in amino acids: CASSTRRTLAKNIQYF. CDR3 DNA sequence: TGTGCCAGCAGTACCCGGAGAACCCTAGCCAAAAACATTCAGTACTTC.